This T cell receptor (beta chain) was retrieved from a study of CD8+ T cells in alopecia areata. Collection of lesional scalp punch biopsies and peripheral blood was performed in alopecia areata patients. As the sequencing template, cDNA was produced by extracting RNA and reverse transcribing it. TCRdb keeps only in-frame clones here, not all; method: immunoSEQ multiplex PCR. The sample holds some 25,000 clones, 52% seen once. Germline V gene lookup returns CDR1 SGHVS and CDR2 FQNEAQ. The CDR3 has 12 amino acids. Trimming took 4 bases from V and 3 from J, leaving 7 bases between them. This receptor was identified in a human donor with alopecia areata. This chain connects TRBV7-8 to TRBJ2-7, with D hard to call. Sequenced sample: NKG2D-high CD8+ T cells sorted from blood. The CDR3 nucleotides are TGTGCCAGCAGCTCTCCATACTACGAGCAGTACTTC. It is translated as CASSSPYYEQYF.